Each of the 26 T cell receptor beta chains below was sequenced from the same sample in a study of T-cell memory formation after mild COVID-19. MiXCR, applied by TCRdb to the 5' RACE reads, yields one record per CDR3 protein. Of roughly 400,000 distinct CDR3 sequences in the sample, about a sixth are singletons; the top ten hold under 25%. The sequenced material came from PBMCs or a T cell subset sorted from them (not recorded which). Receptors were obtained from a man between 18 and 29 years old who had mild COVID-19 (a few samples of this study predate the infection). Cell type and time point are not known.

This clonotype was picked up a small number of times. This chain uses TRBV7-3 with TRBJ1-1, with unresolved D. This CDR3 has 16 residues. V lost 5 bases and J 1 base, leaving 17 bases between the germline ends. The V gene's germline CDR1 is SGHTA and CDR2 FQGTGA. The CDR3 protein is CASSPPGSVENTEAFF. Written as DNA, the CDR3 is TGTGCCAGCAGCCCACCGGGGAGTGTGGAGAACACTGAAGCTTTCTTT.

The chain has TRBV3-2 and TRBJ1-1; the table's D call, TRBD1, was not checked against the DNA. TRBV3-2 is tagged as a pseudogene. The CDR3 runs 17 residues. Here the CDR3 reads CASSQGPRGPENTEAFF. CDR3 DNA sequence: TGTGCCAGCAGCCAAGGTCCCAGGGGGCCGGAGAACACTGAAGCTTTCTTT.

The chain recombines TRBV12-3 or TRBV12-4 with TRBJ2-7; TRBD1 aligns across 10 bases. V gave up 6 bases and J gave up 2 bases; unmatched junction bases: 7. This CDR3 has 15 residues. CDR3 coding DNA: TGTGCCAGCAGCTATGACAGGGGGCCCCCCTACGAGCAGTACTTC. Its protein is CASSYDRGPPYEQYF.

The CDR3 spells CASIPGGSDSPLHF. CDR3 bases: TGTGCCAGCATCCCGGGGGGGTCGGATTCACCCCTCCACTTT. The V gene is TRBV12-3 or TRBV12-4, the J gene TRBJ1-6; TRBD1 is a possible D gene (5 bases). This CDR3 spans 14 amino acids. Trimming took off 7 bases at V and 8 bases at J, with 15 bases between the two ends.

The CDR3 is CASSGGSGQGVTGELFF. The CDR3 coding sequence is TGTGCCAGCAGCGGGGGCTCGGGACAGGGGGTAACCGGGGAGCTGTTTTTT. V usage is TRBV7-6 and J usage is TRBJ2-2; 11 bases are a match to TRBD1. Germline trimming cut 5 bases from V and 5 bases from J; bases unmatched to any gene: 10. Germline V lookup: CDR1 SGHVS, CDR2 FNYEAQ. The CDR3 sequence is 17 residues long. Supplemented by reference TRBV7-6 and TRBJ2-2, the full variable domain reads GAGVSQSPRYKVTKRGQDVALRCDPISGHVSLYWYRQALGQGPEFLTYFNYEAQQDKSGLPNDRFSAERPEGSISTLTIQRTEQRDSAMYRCASSGGSGQGVTGELFFGEGSRLTVL.

The chain couples TRBV12-3 or TRBV12-4 to TRBJ2-3; D is unresolved. Trimming left V 6 bases short and J 8 bases short, with 15 bases between. The CDR3 spans 13 residues. In DNA, the CDR3 is TGTGCCAGCAGGATATTAAGGATCCCTACGCAGTATTTT. Protein product: CASRILRIPTQYF.

Ten or more counts support this clonotype. V usage is TRBV12-3 or TRBV12-4 and J usage is TRBJ2-7; D unclear. V was pared by 6 bases and J by 6 bases, with 18 bases between. The CDR3 spans 14 residues. Here the CDR3 reads CASSREATSREQYF. Written as DNA, the CDR3 is TGTGCCAGCAGCCGCGAGGCGACCTCTCGCGAGCAGTACTTC.

V and J are TRBV20-1 and TRBJ1-5, with D perhaps TRBD1 (5 bases). Trimming cost V 6 bases and J 2 bases, with 14 bases left between them. CDR1 and CDR2 (germline): DFQATT, SNEGSKA (reference sequence). This CDR3 contains 14 residues. The CDR3 nucleotides are TGCAGTGCCCTGGAGGGGCCGGGCAATCAGCCCCAGCATTTT. This encodes CSALEGPGNQPQHF.

The chain uses TRBV5-1 and TRBJ1-1; D unclear. Germline V lookup: CDR1 SGHRS, CDR2 YFSETQ. V was clipped by 0 bases and J by 3 bases, with 9 bases between them. The CDR3 has 14 residues. In DNA, the CDR3 is TGCGCCAGCAGCTTGGACCAAAGGTACACTGAAGCTTTCTTT. It translates to CASSLDQRYTEAFF.

This clonotype was counted only a few times. This chain connects TRBV5-1 to TRBJ2-5; 8 positions agree with TRBD1. The CDR3 runs 15 residues. V shed 4 bases, J shed 0 bases, and the junction held 5 bases outside the gene matches. Per the germline V gene, CDR1 is SGHRS and CDR2 is YFSETQ. CDR3 DNA sequence: TGCGCCAGCAGCCCTTGGGGACAGGACCAAGAGACCCAGTACTTC. Translation gives CASSPWGQDQETQYF. Using reference TRBV5-1 and TRBJ2-5 for the parts outside the CDR3, the full variable domain is KAGVTQTPRYLIKTRGQQVTLSCSPISGHRSVSWYQQTPGQGLQFLFEYFSETQRNKGNFPGRFSGRQFSNSRSEMNVSTLELGDSALYLCASSPWGQDQETQYFGPGTRLLVL.

In this sample, this clonotype turned up a few times. The chain combines TRBV4-3 with TRBJ1-4; TRBD1 is a possible D gene (6 bases). V was trimmed by 1 base and J by 14 bases, leaving 23 bases between them. CDR3 length: 16 amino acids. Germline V gives CDR1 LGHNA, CDR2 YSLEER. In DNA form, the CDR3 reads TGCGCCAGCAGCCAAGCCATGGACAGACGGGAAAGACCCCTGTTTTTT. This encodes CASSQAMDRRERPLFF.

The rearrangement joins TRBV7-2 to TRBJ2-3; TRBD2 aligns across 9 bases. CDR3 length: 16 residues. Germline-derived CDR1 and CDR2 are SGHTA and FQGNSA. V trimming: 5 bases; J trimming: 6 bases; junction bases outside the gene matches: 12. The CDR3 sequence is CASSPSSGVRSDTQYF. The CDR3 region has the DNA TGTGCCAGCAGCCCTTCTAGCGGGGTGAGATCGGATACGCAGTATTTT.

This clonotype was picked up a small number of times. The V gene is TRBV20-1, the J gene TRBJ1-6, with 11 bases identical to TRBD1. The J segment lost 7 bases and the V segment lost 3 bases, leaving 11 bases of the junction unmatched. The CDR3 runs 17 residues. Germline V CDR1 and CDR2: DFQATT, SNEGSKA (reference sequence). CDR3 DNA: TGCAGTGCTAGGGACAGGGGGCGGTGGGGTGGAAATTCACCCCTCCACTTT. Translation gives CSARDRGRWGGNSPLHF.

The chain has TRBV7-8 and TRBJ2-3, with D perhaps matching TRBD1 or TRBD2 (5 bases each). The CDR3 sequence is 17 residues long. V lost 1 base and J 1 base, leaving 15 bases between the germline ends. The germline CDR1 and CDR2 sequences are SGHVS and FQNEAQ. The CDR3 DNA is TGTGCCAGCAGCTTAGAACGGGGCGGATTAGGCACAGATACGCAGTATTTT. This translates into CASSLERGGLGTDTQYF.

V gene TRBV7-2 combines with J gene TRBJ1-6; 8 nucleotides agree with TRBD1. Germline trimming cut 1 base from V and 9 bases from J; bases unmatched to any gene: 8. Germline CDR1 SGHTA, CDR2 FQGNSA. The CDR3 runs 16 residues. CDR3 nucleotide sequence: TGTGCCAGCAGCTTAGAGTCAGGGGGCTACAGTTCACCCCTCCACTTT. Translation: CASSLESGGYSSPLHF.

Ten or more counts support this clonotype. The chain couples TRBV6-1 to TRBJ2-1; D is possibly TRBD1 (5 bases). Trimming shortened V by 4 bases and J by 0 bases, and 13 bases separated the two germline ends. CDR3 length: 16 amino acids. Germline assignment: CDR1 MNHNS and CDR2 SASEGT. In DNA, the CDR3 is TGTGCCAGCAGTGGAAACCGAAGGGGCTCCTACAATGAGCAGTTCTTC. Translation gives CASSGNRRGSYNEQFF.

The V gene is TRBV7-9, the J gene TRBJ2-7; 8 bases align to TRBD1. Germline V CDR1 and CDR2: SEHNR, FQNEAQ (reference sequence). With V trimmed by 5 bases and J by 4 bases, 13 bases remained unmatched. CDR3 length equals 16 residues. The CDR3 bases are TGTGCCAGCAGCCCGCGGACAGGGAGGAGGAAGTACGAGCAGTACTTC. As protein: CASSPRTGRRKYEQYF. The whole variable domain, remainder taken from reference TRBV7-9 and TRBJ2-7, is DTGVSQNPRHKITKRGQNVTFRCDPISEHNRLYWYRQTLGQGPEFLTYFQNEAQLEKSRLLSDRFSAERPKGSFSTLEIQRTEQGDSAMYLCASSPRTGRRKYEQYFGPGTRLTVT.

V and J are TRBV7-2 and TRBJ2-1, with 7 bases aligning to TRBD2. V lost 4 bases and J lost 6; bases outside the gene matches: 6. The CDR3 totals 14 residues. CDR1 SGHTA and CDR2 FQGNSA come from the germline V gene. Here the CDR3 reads CASSSGDYGNEQFF. The CDR3 DNA is TGTGCCAGCAGCTCGGGGGACTATGGCAATGAGCAGTTCTTC.

This rearrangement joins TRBV7-9 to TRBJ2-1, with 8 bases matching TRBD1. Germline values: CDR1 SEHNR, CDR2 FQNEAQ (reference sequence). Trimming cost V 3 bases and J 5 bases; bases outside gene matches: 9. The CDR3 runs to 16 residues. This CDR3 is CASSLGRTGPHNEQFF. The CDR3 bases are TGTGCCAGCAGCTTGGGGCGGACAGGGCCGCACAATGAGCAGTTCTTC.

J is TRBJ1-6 and V is TRBV5-5, with D perhaps TRBD1 (5 bases). Per the germline V gene, CDR1 is SGHKS and CDR2 is YYEKEE (reference sequence). The CDR3 is 18 residues long. With 4 bases removed from V and 7 bases from J, the gap between germline ends came to 24 bases. CDR3 region: CASSPLGAAAGHNSPLHF. The DNA of the CDR3 is TGTGCCAGCAGCCCCCTCGGGGCCGCGGCAGGCCACAATTCACCCCTCCACTTT.

This clonotype was seen more than once but under ten times. The J gene is TRBJ2-5, the V gene TRBV7-9; either TRBD1 or TRBD2 may supply D (5 bases each). There are 13 residues in the CDR3. Per the germline V gene, CDR1 is SEHNR and CDR2 is FQNEAQ (reference sequence). Trimming removed 5 bases from V and 4 bases from J, with 11 bases in between. DNA of the CDR3: TGTGCCAGCAGCGGGGGACGTCCAGAGACCCAGTACTTC. Amino acids: CASSGGRPETQYF.

This chain joins TRBV19 and TRBJ2-3; D unclear. The CDR3 runs 14 residues. Trimming left V 3 bases short and J 4 bases short, with 11 bases between. Germline loops: CDR1 LNHDA, CDR2 SQIVND (reference sequence). CDR3 nucleotides: TGTGCCAGTAGTATGGGAAGTTTTTCAGATACGCAGTATTTT. It is translated as CASSMGSFSDTQYF. The variable domain in full, with the rest retrieved from reference TRBV19 and TRBJ2-3, is DGGITQSPKYLFRKEGQNVTLSCEQNLNHDAMYWYRQDPGQGLRLIYYSQIVNDFQKGDIAEGYSVSREKKESFPLTVTSAQKNPTAFYLCASSMGSFSDTQYFGPGTRLTVL.

The chain couples TRBV11-3 to TRBJ2-2, with D perhaps being TRBD1 or TRBD2 (5 bases each). Between the trimmed V and J ends, which lost 1 base and 4 bases, there was a span of 13 bases. Per germline, CDR1 SGHNT and CDR2 YENEEA. The CDR3 loop spans 16 amino acids. The CDR3 sequence is CASSLGRVGGTGELFF. The CDR3 DNA reads TGTGCCAGCAGCTTAGGGCGTGTTGGGGGCACCGGGGAGCTGTTTTTT.

This chain uses TRBV29-1 with TRBJ1-1, with D possibly being TRBD1 (6 bases). Germline CDR1 is SQVTM and CDR2 is ANQGSEA. V shed 7 bases and J shed 2 bases, with 14 bases lying between them. The CDR3 contains 13 residues. CDR3 bases: TGCAGCGGGGGGGGGCGCGGTAACACTGAAGCTTTCTTT. Protein sequence: CSGGGRGNTEAFF.

The chain is built from TRBV5-1 and TRBJ2-7; D is tentatively TRBD1 or TRBD2 (6 bases each). In germline, CDR1 is SGHRS, CDR2 YFSETQ. Trimming took off 0 bases at V and 0 bases at J, with 19 bases between the two ends. This CDR3 contains 18 residues. CDR3 region: CASSLADHGGPDSYEQYF. The CDR3 DNA follows: TGCGCCAGCAGCTTGGCGGACCACGGGGGCCCCGACTCCTACGAGCAGTACTTC.

This clonotype was seen many times. The chain combines TRBV7-2 with TRBJ2-3; D tentatively reads TRBD1 or TRBD2 (5 bases each). V was clipped by 4 bases and J by 6 bases, with 17 bases between them. The germline gives CDR1 SGHTA, CDR2 FQGNSA. This CDR3 has 15 amino acids. DNA for the CDR3: TGTGCCAGCAGCTGGACAACGGGGATTGGCGATACGCAGTATTTT. The encoded protein is CASSWTTGIGDTQYF.